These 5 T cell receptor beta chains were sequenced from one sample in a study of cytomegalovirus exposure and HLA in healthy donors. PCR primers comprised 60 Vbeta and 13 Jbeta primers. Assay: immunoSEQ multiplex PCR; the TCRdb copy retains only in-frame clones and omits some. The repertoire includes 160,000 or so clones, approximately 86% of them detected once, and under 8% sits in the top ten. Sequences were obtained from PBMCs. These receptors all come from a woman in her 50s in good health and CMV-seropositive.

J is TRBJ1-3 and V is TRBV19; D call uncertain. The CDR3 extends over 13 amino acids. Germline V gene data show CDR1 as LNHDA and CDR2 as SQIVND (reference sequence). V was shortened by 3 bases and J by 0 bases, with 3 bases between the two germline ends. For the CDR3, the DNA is TGTGCCAGTAGTATCAACTCTGGAAACACCATATATTTT. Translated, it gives CASSINSGNTIYF.

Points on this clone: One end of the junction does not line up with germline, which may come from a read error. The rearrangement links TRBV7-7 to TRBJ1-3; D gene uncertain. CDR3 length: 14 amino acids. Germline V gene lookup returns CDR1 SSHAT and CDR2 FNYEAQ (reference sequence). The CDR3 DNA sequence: TGTGCTAGCAGCCCGGGAATATCTGGAAACACCATATATTTT. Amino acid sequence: CASSPGISGNTIYF.

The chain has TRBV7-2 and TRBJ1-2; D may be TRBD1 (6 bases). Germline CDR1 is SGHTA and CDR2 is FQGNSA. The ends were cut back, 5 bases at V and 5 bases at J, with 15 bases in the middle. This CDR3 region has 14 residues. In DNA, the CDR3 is TGTGCCAGCAGCCCTTCACAGGGCGGGTATGGCTACACCTTC. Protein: CASSPSQGGYGYTF.

In nucleotides, the CDR3 is TGTGCTAGTGGTTTAGAAGGGCGGGCCGGGGAGCTGTTTTTT. Protein product: CASGLEGRAGELFF. J is TRBJ2-2 and V is TRBV12-5; possible D gene TRBD2, 5 bases. The CDR3 is made up of 14 amino acids. The germline V gene has CDR1 LGHNT and CDR2 FRNRAP. Trimming took off 3 bases at V and 6 bases at J, with 11 bases between the two ends.

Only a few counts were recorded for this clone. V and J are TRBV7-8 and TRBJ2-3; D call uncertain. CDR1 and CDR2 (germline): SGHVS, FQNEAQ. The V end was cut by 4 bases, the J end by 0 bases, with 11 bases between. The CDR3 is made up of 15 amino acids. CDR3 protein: CASSSRRISTDTQYF. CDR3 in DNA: TGTGCCAGCAGCTCGCGGCGGATAAGCACAGATACGCAGTATTTT.